This record looks at one T cell receptor (beta chain) sequence and its context. This entry comes from a study of blood T cell repertoires in COVID-19. Study overall: PBMCs, B-cell-depleted T cells, or T cells were the source of the cDNA or gDNA that made up the material.

This CDR3 region has 13 residues. Trimming left V 4 bases short and J 3 bases short, with 9 bases between. CDR1 is SGHTA, CDR2 FQGNSA, per germline. In the original analysis: Cell counts per sample came from amplifying reference gene primers. The repertoire was sequenced with immunoSEQ multiplex PCR; TCRdb's copy has only in-frame clones and lacks some. V and J calls and clone size are as listed in that table; D and trimming were resolved from the DNA. The sample lists approximately 270,000 clones, about 85% occurring once. The sequencing input was peripheral blood. J is TRBJ1-2 and V is TRBV7-2; maybe TRBD1 (5 bases). The receptor was isolated from a man aged 18 to 30 with active or convalescent COVID-19. CDR3 region: CASSSGQDYGYTF. DNA of the CDR3: TGTGCCAGCAGCTCTGGACAAGACTATGGCTACACCTTC.